These 26 T cell receptor beta chains were sequenced from one sample in a study of cytomegalovirus exposure and HLA in healthy donors. Primers included in the PCR were 60 Vbeta and 13 Jbeta primers. TCRdb's table, derived via immunoSEQ multiplex PCR, lists solely in-frame clones and lacks some. The sample lists 200,000 to 300,000 clones, approximately 84% occurring once. The sequenced sample consisted of PBMCs. The receptor set was obtained from a woman aged 40 to 50 in good health and CMV-seropositive.

The chain recombines TRBV11-3 with TRBJ2-7; weak D call: TRBD1 (6 bases). This CDR3 is 15 amino acids long. Germline assignment: CDR1 SGHNT and CDR2 YENEEA. V was clipped by 1 base and J by 2 bases, with 12 bases between them. The CDR3 region is CASSLVSGATYEQYF. CDR3 coding DNA: TGTGCCAGCAGCTTAGTATCAGGGGCGACCTACGAGCAGTACTTC.

The chain couples TRBV6-5 to TRBJ1-6, with 10 bases identical to TRBD1. This CDR3 region has 13 residues. Per the germline V gene, CDR1 is MNHEY and CDR2 is SVGAGI. With 8 bases clipped from V and 9 bases from J, the junction kept 4 bases outside the gene matches. DNA for the CDR3: TGTGCCAGCGCCCGGGACAGGGGTTCACCCCTCCACTTT. This encodes CASARDRGSPLHF.

On this clone: Different DNA sequences within this sample yield the same CDR3. The chain is built from TRBV9 and TRBJ1-3; D is possibly TRBD1 (5 bases). Germline-derived CDR1 and CDR2 are SGDLS and YYNGEE. There are 13 residues in the CDR3. V was cut by 0 bases and J by 8 bases, with 9 bases left in between. The CDR3 nucleotides are TGTGCCAGCAGCGTAGGGACGGGGGACACCATATATTTT. It specifies CASSVGTGDTIYF.

The chain carries TRBV18 and TRBJ1-6; D is undetermined. CDR3 length: 14 residues. In germline, CDR1 is KGHSH, CDR2 LQKENI. V lost 2 bases, J lost 5 bases, and 7 bases lay in between. CDR3 region: CASSPGSDNSPLHF. Here the CDR3 DNA reads TGTGCCAGCTCACCAGGGAGCGATAATTCACCCCTCCACTTT.

V and J are TRBV13 and TRBJ2-7; 8 bases line up with TRBD2. Trimming took 0 bases from V and 3 from J; bases not matched to a gene: 4. The CDR3 has 15 amino acids. The V gene's germline CDR1 is PRHDT and CDR2 FYEKMQ (reference sequence). In DNA, the CDR3 is TGTGCCAGCAGCTTAGGCGGGGGGGGTCACTACGAGCAGTACTTC. Translating gives CASSLGGGGHYEQYF.

The rearrangement joins TRBV10-1 to TRBJ2-1, with D tentatively TRBD2 (5 bases). Germline V gives CDR1 WNHNN, CDR2 SYGVQD (reference sequence). The germline V and J ends were trimmed by 8 bases and 4 bases, with 15 bases remaining between them. This CDR3 has 14 residues. The chain's CDR3 is CASRELPKYNEQFF. The CDR3 nucleotides read TGCGCCAGCCGGGAACTTCCCAAATACAATGAGCAGTTCTTC.

V and J are TRBV14 and TRBJ2-2; D gene ambiguous. There are 13 residues in the CDR3. The germline V and J ends were trimmed by 1 base and 8 bases, with 8 bases remaining between them. The germline V gene encodes CDR1 SGHDN and CDR2 FVKESK. The CDR3 protein is CASSQVLLGELFF. For the CDR3, the DNA is TGTGCCAGCAGCCAAGTTCTACTGGGGGAGCTGTTTTTT.

V usage is TRBV25-1 and J usage is TRBJ2-2; 10 bases are a match to TRBD1. This CDR3 region has 15 residues. Germline lookup yields CDR1 MGHDK and CDR2 SYGVNS. The ends lost 1 base at V and 4 bases at J; junction bases unmatched: 0. CDR3: CASSEWTGGTGELFF. CDR3 bases: TGTGCCAGCAGTGAATGGACAGGGGGCACCGGGGAGCTGTTTTTT.

The rearrangement joins TRBV30 to TRBJ1-1; D remains unclear. The CDR3 is made up of 16 amino acids. Trimming removed 4 bases at V and 4 bases at J, with 22 bases between. Germline CDR1 is GTSNPN and CDR2 is SVGIG (reference sequence). In DNA form, the CDR3 reads TGTGCCTGGACGAAAATTAGAGGGAATTTGGGCACTGAAGCTTTCTTT. This translates into CAWTKIRGNLGTEAFF.

The V gene is TRBV5-1, the J gene TRBJ2-5; D is ambiguous. Germline loops: CDR1 SGHRS, CDR2 YFSETQ. The V gene lost 3 bases and the J gene lost 4 bases, with 13 bases spanning the gap. This CDR3 region has 14 residues. CDR3 sequence reads: CASSSSSGSETQYF. CDR3 coding DNA: TGCGCCAGCAGCTCCTCGTCCGGGTCAGAGACCCAGTACTTC.

This clone was observed once. The chain employs TRBV15 and TRBJ2-1; no clear D. Germline V lookup: CDR1 LNHNV, CDR2 YYDKDF (reference sequence). The CDR3 loop spans 16 amino acids. V was shortened by 0 bases and J by 8 bases, with 17 bases between the two germline ends. The CDR3 spells CATSRDNVVAADEQFF. The CDR3 DNA reads TGTGCCACCAGCAGAGATAACGTCGTGGCTGCGGATGAGCAGTTCTTC.

The rearrangement joins TRBV25-1 to TRBJ1-6, with D perhaps matching TRBD1 (6 bases). The CDR3 contains 16 residues. V dropped 3 bases and J dropped 10 bases, with 19 bases sitting between them. Looked up from germline, CDR1 is MGHDK and CDR2 is SYGVNS. This chain's CDR3 is CASSDRTGTKGSPLHF. In nucleotides, the CDR3 is TGTGCCAGCAGTGATCGAACAGGGACGAAGGGATCACCCCTCCACTTT.

This chain connects TRBV6-5 to TRBJ1-2, with D perhaps TRBD1 (6 bases). The V end lost 6 bases, the J end lost 5 bases, and 16 bases lay between the germline ends. This CDR3 comprises 14 residues. CDR1 MNHEY and CDR2 SVGAGI come from the germline V gene. In DNA, the CDR3 is TGTGCCAGCAGCCCATACAGGGTTTGGTATGGCTACACCTTC. It is translated as CASSPYRVWYGYTF.

V gene TRBV6-1 combines with J gene TRBJ1-5; 8 nucleotides match TRBD1. Germline V gene data show CDR1 as MNHNS and CDR2 as SASEGT. V trimming: 6 bases; J trimming: 6 bases; junction bases outside the gene matches: 4. CDR3 length: 13 residues. For the CDR3, the DNA is TGTGCCAGCAGACAGGGGGACGGTCAGCCCCAGCATTTT. Encoded protein: CASRQGDGQPQHF.

The rearrangement joins TRBV7-2 to TRBJ2-1, with 12 bases lining up with TRBD2. Germline CDR1 and CDR2: SGHTA and FQGNSA. Unmatched junction bases numbered 8, after V lost 0 bases and J lost 14 bases. This CDR3 region has 15 residues. The CDR3 protein is CASSLARLAGADEFF. For the CDR3, the DNA is TGTGCCAGCAGCTTAGCGAGACTAGCGGGAGCCGACGAGTTCTTC. Drawing the rest from reference TRBV7-2 and TRBJ2-1, the complete variable domain is GAGVSQSPSNKVTEKGKDVELRCDPISGHTALYWYRQSLGQGLEFLIYFQGNSAPDKSGLPSDRFSAERTGGSVSTLTIQRTQQEDSAVYLCASSLARLAGADEFFGPGTRLTVL.

The V call is TRBV5-6, the J call TRBJ1-4, with no clear D. Trimming removed 2 bases at V and 3 bases at J, with 11 bases between. The CDR3 loop spans 15 amino acids. Germline V gene sequence: CDR1 SGHDT, CDR2 YYEEEE. The CDR3 spells CASSLGGGANEKLFF. CDR3 coding DNA: TGTGCCAGCAGCTTAGGTGGTGGAGCTAATGAAAAACTGTTTTTT.

The V gene is TRBV19, the J gene TRBJ1-5; 8 nucleotides agree with TRBD1. The germline CDR1 and CDR2 sequences are LNHDA and SQIVND (reference sequence). The CDR3 is 15 amino acids. Losses at the gene ends were 6 bases for V and 4 bases for J; bases not matched to a gene: 8. The CDR3 protein is CASRFAGGTNQPQHF. The CDR3, as DNA: TGTGCCAGTAGATTCGCAGGGGGCACAAATCAGCCCCAGCATTTT. Together with reference TRBV19 and TRBJ1-5, the CDR3 gives the full variable domain: DGGITQSPKYLFRKEGQNVTLSCEQNLNHDAMYWYRQDPGQGLRLIYYSQIVNDFQKGDIAEGYSVSREKKESFPLTVTSAQKNPTAFYLCASRFAGGTNQPQHFGDGTRLSIL.

The V gene is TRBV28, the J gene TRBJ1-5; D not resolved. Germline CDR1 reads MDHEN; CDR2 reads SYDVKM. Trimming removed 3 bases at V and 6 bases at J, with 6 bases between. This CDR3 spans 12 amino acids. CDR3 nucleotide sequence: TGTGCCAGCAGTTTGCCGGGTCAGCCCCAGCATTTT. Residues: CASSLPGQPQHF.

The chain joins TRBV11-2 to TRBJ2-7, with D possibly matching TRBD2 (5 bases). Looked up from germline, CDR1 is SGHAT and CDR2 is FQNNGV. V lost 3 bases and J 3 bases, leaving 6 bases between the germline ends. The CDR3 sequence is 12 residues long. The CDR3, as DNA: TGTGCCAGCAGCTTCGGGGTCTACGAGCAGTACTTC. Translated, it gives CASSFGVYEQYF.

This rearrangement joins TRBV6-5 to TRBJ1-2; D perhaps matches TRBD1 (5 bases). The V end was cut by 4 bases, the J end by 5 bases, with 17 bases between. The CDR3 has 15 amino acids. Germline CDR1 is MNHEY and CDR2 is SVGAGI. CDR3 DNA: TGTGCCAGCAGTTTTGCAGGGAGGGGAGGTTATGGCTACACCTTC. This translates into CASSFAGRGGYGYTF.

The chain couples TRBV11-3 to TRBJ2-7; 8 bases align to TRBD1. Germline lookup yields CDR1 SGHNT and CDR2 YENEEA. Trimming at V came to 2 bases and at J to 4 bases, leaving 16 bases not matched to a gene. The CDR3 covers 18 residues. The CDR3 DNA reads as TGTGCCAGCAGCTTAATACCCAGACAGGGGTTACCCTTATACGAGCAGTACTTC. It specifies CASSLIPRQGLPLYEQYF. Using reference TRBV11-3 and TRBJ2-7 for the parts outside the CDR3, the full variable domain is EAGVVQSPRYKIIEKKQPVAFWCNPISGHNTLYWYLQNLGQGPELLIRYENEEAVDDSQLPKDRFSAERLKGVDSTLKIQPAELGDSAVYLCASSLIPRQGLPLYEQYFGPGTRLTVT.

This chain links TRBV28 with TRBJ2-1; 7 nucleotides align to TRBD2. Germline values: CDR1 MDHEN, CDR2 SYDVKM. The CDR3 consists of 15 residues. J lost 8 bases, V lost 3 bases, and 10 bases had no gene match. CDR3 nucleotides: TGTGCCAGCAGTTTTGGGGGAATAGCGGGCCATGAGCAGTTCTTC. Translating gives CASSFGGIAGHEQFF.

The V gene is TRBV2, the J gene TRBJ2-2; 8 bases are shared with TRBD2. Germline lookup yields CDR1 SNHLY and CDR2 FYNNEI. The CDR3 has 14 amino acids. V dropped 3 bases and J dropped 7; count of bases not matched to a gene: 4. This CDR3 reads CASSDGRGIGELFF. The CDR3 DNA is TGTGCCAGCAGTGACGGGAGGGGGATCGGGGAGCTGTTTTTT. Using reference TRBV2 and TRBJ2-2 for the parts outside the CDR3, the full variable domain is EPEVTQTPSHQVTQMGQEVILRCVPISNHLYFYWYRQILGQKVEFLVSFYNNEISEKSEIFDDQFSVERPDGSNFTLKIRSTKLEDSAMYFCASSDGRGIGELFFGEGSRLTVL.

V usage is TRBV4-2 and J usage is TRBJ2-3; 9 bases match TRBD1. CDR3 size: 15 residues. Trimming removed 1 base from V and 2 bases from J; junction bases left unmatched: 1. In germline, CDR1 is LGHNA, CDR2 YNFKEQ. The CDR3 protein is CASSQGDRDTDTQYF. CDR3 in DNA: TGTGCCAGCAGCCAAGGGGACAGGGACACAGATACGCAGTATTTT.

On this clone: An end of the junction differs from the germline gene, which may be a read error. The chain has TRBV4-2 and TRBJ2-6; 12 bases line up with TRBD2. Looked up from germline, CDR1 is LGHNA and CDR2 is YNFKEQ. The CDR3 is made up of 20 amino acids. Here the CDR3 reads CASSHQLLAGGRSGANGLTF. The DNA for the CDR3 is TGTGCCAGCAGCCACCAACTCCTAGCGGGAGGGCGTTCTGGGGCCAACGGCCTGACTTTC.

This clone was observed once. V is TRBV27 and J is TRBJ2-1, with 7 bases aligning to TRBD2. V lost 3 bases, J lost 6 bases, and 14 bases stayed unmatched. This CDR3 is built from 17 residues. Germline CDR1 MNHEY, CDR2 SMNVEV (reference sequence). The CDR3 spells CASSFLAGELEANEQFF. Written as DNA, the CDR3 is TGTGCCAGCAGTTTCCTCGCGGGGGAGCTAGAAGCCAATGAGCAGTTCTTC.